This TCR beta chain is from a study of T cells in Graves' hyperthyroidism and ophthalmopathy. Points from the study as a whole: In the blood, most expanded thyroid clonotypes above 0.001 appeared as well.

Inclusion characteristics of ophthalmopathy patients comprised a Clinical Activity Score of at least 3, a NOSPECS grade of at least 4, and duration under 3 months. Exclusion followed for patients with uncontrolled infection, other autoimmune disease, pregnancy or lactation. On the basis of clinical symptoms, serum thyroxine and TRAb, thyroid ultrasound and orbital computed tomography, diagnoses were made. Researchers took RNA transcripts and amplified the TCR beta CDR3 regions from them. Using the HTBI primer set, a first-round RT-PCR was run on the TCR CDR3. In TCRdb, the multiplex PCR reads were re-called with MiXCR into one record per CDR3 protein. The sample yields about 460,000 distinct CDR3 sequences, 20% to 25% seen once. Looked up from germline, CDR1 is SGHRS and CDR2 is YFSETQ. The CDR3 length is 15 residues. Trimming took 3 bases from V and 5 from J; bases not matched to a gene: 8. This clonotype was seen just once. Its matching antigen is unknown.

The sequence derives from an older woman with Graves' ophthalmopathy. The genes are TRBV5-1 and TRBJ2-1, with 7 bases matching TRBD2. The sequencing input was blood. The CDR3, as DNA: TGCGCCAGCAGCTCCCTTTCGGGAGGCCACAATGAGCAGTTCTTC. Its protein product is CASSSLSGGHNEQFF.